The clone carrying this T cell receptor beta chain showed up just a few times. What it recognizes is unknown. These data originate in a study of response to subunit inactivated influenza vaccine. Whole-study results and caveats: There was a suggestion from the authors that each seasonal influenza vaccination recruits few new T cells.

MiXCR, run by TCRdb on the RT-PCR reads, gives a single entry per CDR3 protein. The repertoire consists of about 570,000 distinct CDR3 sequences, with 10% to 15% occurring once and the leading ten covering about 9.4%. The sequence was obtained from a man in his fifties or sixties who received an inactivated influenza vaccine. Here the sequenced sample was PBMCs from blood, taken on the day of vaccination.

This chain's CDR3 is CASSLSTGSGETQYF. The CDR3 DNA sequence: TGTGCCAGCAGCTTAAGTACAGGGTCGGGGGAGACCCAGTACTTC. The chain couples TRBV7-8 to TRBJ2-5, with D possibly TRBD1 on 6 matching bases. This CDR3 is built from 15 residues. Between the trimmed V and J ends, which lost 2 bases and 5 bases, there was a span of 15 bases. Germline V gene data show CDR1 as SGHVS and CDR2 as FQNEAQ.